The entry below gives a single TCR beta chain sequence along with its context. Its antigen is undetermined. Indicated time point: week 5, during vaccination. Doses consisted of 300 ug of mutant IDH1 20-mer peptide each, paired with topical imiquimod. This entry is derived from a study of a mutant IDH1 vaccine in newly diagnosed glioma. General observations from the study: Top-clonotype changes in peripheral T cells seemed unrelated to pseudoprogression.

Sequencing was performed with immunoSEQ multiplex PCR; in TCRdb, only in-frame clones are kept and a portion is missing. This sample has 50,000 to 55,000 clones, with around 80% found just once. V lost 4 bases, J lost 4 bases, and 11 bases lay in between. CDR1 is SGHVS, CDR2 FQNEAQ, per germline. The CDR3 length is 14 residues. The sequence was collected from a man aged 45 to 65 with glioma. The rearrangement joins TRBV7-8 to TRBJ1-5; D uncertain. Sequencing was performed on PBMCs, taken from a glioma patient whose treatment included an IDH1 peptide vaccine. The CDR3 DNA is TGTGCCAGCAGCTCTCGGACGGTTAATCAGCCCCAGCATTTT. It yields the protein CASSSRTVNQPQHF.